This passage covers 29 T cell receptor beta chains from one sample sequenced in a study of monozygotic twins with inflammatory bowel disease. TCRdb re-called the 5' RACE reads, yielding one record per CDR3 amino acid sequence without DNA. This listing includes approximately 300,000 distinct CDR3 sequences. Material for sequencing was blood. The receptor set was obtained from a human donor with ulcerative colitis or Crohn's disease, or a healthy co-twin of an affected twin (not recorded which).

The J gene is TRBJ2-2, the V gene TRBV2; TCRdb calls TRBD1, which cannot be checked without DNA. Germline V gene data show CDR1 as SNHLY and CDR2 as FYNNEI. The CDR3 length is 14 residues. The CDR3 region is CASSGGPSTGELFF.

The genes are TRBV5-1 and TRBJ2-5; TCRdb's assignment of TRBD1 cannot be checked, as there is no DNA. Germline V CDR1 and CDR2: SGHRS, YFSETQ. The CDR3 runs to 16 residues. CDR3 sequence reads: CASSQKTGVLQETQYF.

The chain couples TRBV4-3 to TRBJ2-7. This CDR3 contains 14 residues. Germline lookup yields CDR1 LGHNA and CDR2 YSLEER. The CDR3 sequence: CASSQARVSYEQYF.

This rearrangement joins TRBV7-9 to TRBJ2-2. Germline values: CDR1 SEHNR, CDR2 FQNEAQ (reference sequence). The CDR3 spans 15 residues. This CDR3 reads CASSIRQTNTGELFF.

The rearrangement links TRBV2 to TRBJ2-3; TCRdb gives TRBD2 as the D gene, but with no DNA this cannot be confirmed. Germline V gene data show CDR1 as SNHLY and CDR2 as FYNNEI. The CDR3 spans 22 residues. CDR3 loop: CASEKQFPYSSGGRTSTDTQYF.

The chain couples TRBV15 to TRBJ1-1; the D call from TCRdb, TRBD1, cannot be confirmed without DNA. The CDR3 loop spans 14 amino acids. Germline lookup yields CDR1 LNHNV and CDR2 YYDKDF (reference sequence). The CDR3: CATSRDRGGYQAFF. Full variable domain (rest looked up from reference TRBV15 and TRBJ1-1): DAMVIQNPRYQVTQFGKPVTLSCSQTLNHNVMYWYQQKSSQAPKLLFHYYDKDFNNEADTPDNFQSRRPNTSFCFLDIRSPGLGDTAMYLCATSRDRGGYQAFFGQGTRLTVV.

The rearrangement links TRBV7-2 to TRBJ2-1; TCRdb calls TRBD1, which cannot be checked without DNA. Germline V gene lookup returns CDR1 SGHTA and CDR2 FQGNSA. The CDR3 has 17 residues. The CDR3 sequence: CASSLRAGGTSYNEQFF.

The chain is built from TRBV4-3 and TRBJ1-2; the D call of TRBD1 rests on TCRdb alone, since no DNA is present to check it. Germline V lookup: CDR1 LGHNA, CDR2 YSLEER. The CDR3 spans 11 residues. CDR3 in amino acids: CASSPGVGYTF.

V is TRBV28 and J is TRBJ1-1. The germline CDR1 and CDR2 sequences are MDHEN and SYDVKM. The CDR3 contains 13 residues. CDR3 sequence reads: CASSGNRVTEAFF.

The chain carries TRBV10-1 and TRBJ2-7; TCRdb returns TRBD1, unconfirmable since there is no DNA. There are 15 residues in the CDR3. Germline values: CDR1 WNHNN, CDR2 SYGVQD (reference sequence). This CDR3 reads CASSESKTGTYEQYF.

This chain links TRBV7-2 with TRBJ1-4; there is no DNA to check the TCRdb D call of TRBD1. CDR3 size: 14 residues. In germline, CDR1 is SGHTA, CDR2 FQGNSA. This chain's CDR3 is CASSLAKGAEKLFF.

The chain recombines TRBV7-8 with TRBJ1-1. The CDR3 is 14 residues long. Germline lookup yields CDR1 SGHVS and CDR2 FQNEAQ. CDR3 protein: CASSSQELNTEAFF.

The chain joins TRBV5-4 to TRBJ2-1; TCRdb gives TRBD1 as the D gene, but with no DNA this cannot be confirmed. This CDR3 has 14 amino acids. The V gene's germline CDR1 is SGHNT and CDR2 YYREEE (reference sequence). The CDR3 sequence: CASSGGESYNEQFF.

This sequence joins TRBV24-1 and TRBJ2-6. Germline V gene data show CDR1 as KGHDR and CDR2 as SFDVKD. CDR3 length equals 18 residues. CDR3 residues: CATSDSGRGTTGANVLTF.

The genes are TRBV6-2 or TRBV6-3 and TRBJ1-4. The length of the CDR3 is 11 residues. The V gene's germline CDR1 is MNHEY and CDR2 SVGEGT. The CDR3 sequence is CASRFNEKLFF.

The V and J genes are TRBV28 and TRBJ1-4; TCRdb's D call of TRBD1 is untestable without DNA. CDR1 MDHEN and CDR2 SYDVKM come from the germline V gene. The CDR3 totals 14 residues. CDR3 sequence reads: CASTGTGGEEKLFF.

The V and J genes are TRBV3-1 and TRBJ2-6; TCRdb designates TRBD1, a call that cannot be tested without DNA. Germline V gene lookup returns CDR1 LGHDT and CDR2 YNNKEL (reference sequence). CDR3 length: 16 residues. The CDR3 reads CAGSQGAHSGANVLTF.

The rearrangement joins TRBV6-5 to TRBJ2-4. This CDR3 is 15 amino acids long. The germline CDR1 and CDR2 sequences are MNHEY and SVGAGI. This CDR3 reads CASSYQELAKNIQYF.

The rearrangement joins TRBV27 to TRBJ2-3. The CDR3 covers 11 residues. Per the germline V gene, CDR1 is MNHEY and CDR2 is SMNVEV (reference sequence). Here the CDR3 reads CARGRTDTQYF.

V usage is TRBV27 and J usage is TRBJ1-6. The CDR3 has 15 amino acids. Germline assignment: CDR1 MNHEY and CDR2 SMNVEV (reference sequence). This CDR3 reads CASRIRYSYNSPLHF.

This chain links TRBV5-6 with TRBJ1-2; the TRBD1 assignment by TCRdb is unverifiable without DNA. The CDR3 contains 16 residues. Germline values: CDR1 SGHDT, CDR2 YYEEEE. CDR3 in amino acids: CASTFLLPVVGDGYTF.

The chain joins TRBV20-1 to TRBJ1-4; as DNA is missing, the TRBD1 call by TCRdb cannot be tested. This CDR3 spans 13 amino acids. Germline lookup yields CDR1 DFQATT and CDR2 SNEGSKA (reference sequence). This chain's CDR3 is CSGGQGGGEKLFF.

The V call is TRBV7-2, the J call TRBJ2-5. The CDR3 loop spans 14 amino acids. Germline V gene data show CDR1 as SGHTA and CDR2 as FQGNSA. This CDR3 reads CASSLYPRQETQYF. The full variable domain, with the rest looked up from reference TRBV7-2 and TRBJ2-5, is GAGVSQSPSNKVTEKGKDVELRCDPISGHTALYWYRQSLGQGLEFLIYFQGNSAPDKSGLPSDRFSAERTGGSVSTLTIQRTQQEDSAVYLCASSLYPRQETQYFGPGTRLLVL.

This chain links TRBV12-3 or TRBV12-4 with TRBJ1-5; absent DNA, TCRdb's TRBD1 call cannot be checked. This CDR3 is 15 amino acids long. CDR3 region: CASSKRGLSNQPQHF.

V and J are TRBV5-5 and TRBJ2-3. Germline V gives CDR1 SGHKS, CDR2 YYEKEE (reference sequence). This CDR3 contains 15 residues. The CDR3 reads CASSLQLASTDTQYF.

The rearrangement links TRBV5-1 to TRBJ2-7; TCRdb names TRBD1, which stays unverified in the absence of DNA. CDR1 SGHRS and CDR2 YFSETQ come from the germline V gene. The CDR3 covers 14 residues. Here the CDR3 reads CASQGQTYSYEQYF.

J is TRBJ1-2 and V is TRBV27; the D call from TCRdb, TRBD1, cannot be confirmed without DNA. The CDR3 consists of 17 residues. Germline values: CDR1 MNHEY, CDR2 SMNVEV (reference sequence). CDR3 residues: CASSPTNFWTGDYGYTF.

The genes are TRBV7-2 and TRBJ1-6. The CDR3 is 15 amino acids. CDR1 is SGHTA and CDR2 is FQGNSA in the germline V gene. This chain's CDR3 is CASSPDSSYNSPLHF.

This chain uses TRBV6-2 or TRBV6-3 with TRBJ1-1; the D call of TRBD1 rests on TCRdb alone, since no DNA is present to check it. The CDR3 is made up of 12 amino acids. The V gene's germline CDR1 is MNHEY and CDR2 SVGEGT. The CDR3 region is CASRTVNTEAFF.